The 22 T cell receptor beta chains in this list originate from one sample, sequenced in a study of blood T cells in healthy people across ages. Together with a sample-barcoded 5' primer, a J-beta primer mix was included in a second PCR lasting 7 to 11 cycles. Each CDR3 protein is one row after TCRdb ran MiXCR on the 5' RACE reads. Of under 2,000,000 distinct CDR3 sequences in the sample, roughly 50% are singletons; the top ten hold approximately 2.1%. The sample comprised blood. These TCRs come from a woman aged 40 to 49 in good health.

The rearrangement links TRBV10-3 to TRBJ1-6; D is undetermined. Germline CDR1 reads ENHRY; CDR2 reads SYGVKD. The CDR3 consists of 14 residues. V was cut by 2 bases and J by 4 bases, with 6 bases left in between. The CDR3 spells CAISETEYNSPLHF. CDR3 DNA: TGTGCCATCAGTGAGACGGAATATAATTCACCCCTCCACTTT.

A few counts support this clonotype. The chain recombines TRBV9 with TRBJ1-2, with TRBD1 as a possible D gene (5 bases). The CDR3 has 12 amino acids. Trimming took off 3 bases at V and 8 bases at J, with 11 bases between the two ends. Germline CDR1 and CDR2: SGDLS and YYNGEE. CDR3 DNA sequence: TGTGCCAGCAGCGGGGACGCAACCGGCTACACCTTC. It is translated as CASSGDATGYTF.

The CDR3 here is CASSLFSGSNHRGSTYEQYF. CDR3 DNA sequence: TGTGCCAGCAGTTTATTTTCTGGGTCGAACCACAGGGGGAGTACCTACGAGCAGTACTTC. The chain joins TRBV28 to TRBJ2-7, with 8 bases identical to TRBD1. The ends lost 1 base at V and 2 bases at J; junction bases unmatched: 19. The CDR3 consists of 20 residues. CDR1 MDHEN and CDR2 SYDVKM come from the germline V gene.

Only a few counts were recorded for this clonotype. The chain recombines TRBV7-9 with TRBJ1-2; D gene uncertain. The CDR3 is 15 residues long. Trimming left V 1 base short and J 2 bases short, with 11 bases between. Germline-derived CDR1 and CDR2 are SEHNR and FQNEAQ (reference sequence). This CDR3 is CASSLVPGGNYGYTF. In DNA form, the CDR3 reads TGTGCCAGCAGCTTAGTCCCTGGCGGAAACTATGGCTACACCTTC. The complete variable domain, with remaining parts taken from reference TRBV7-9 and TRBJ1-2, reads DTGVSQNPRHKITKRGQNVTFRCDPISEHNRLYWYRQTLGQGPEFLTYFQNEAQLEKSRLLSDRFSAERPKGSFSTLEIQRTEQGDSAMYLCASSLVPGGNYGYTFGSGTRLTVV.

V gene TRBV15 combines with J gene TRBJ2-5; no reliable D call. With 2 bases removed from V and 3 bases from J, the gap between germline ends came to 10 bases. The germline gives CDR1 LNHNV, CDR2 YYDKDF (reference sequence). This CDR3 contains 14 residues. The CDR3 DNA sequence: TGTGCCACCAGCAGACGCGACGCGGAAGAGACCCAGTACTTC. Amino acid sequence: CATSRRDAEETQYF.

The count of this clonotype is one. This chain joins TRBV4-1 and TRBJ2-7; TRBD2 might be the D (6 bases). The DNA matches TRBJ2-5 better at its end, which makes the J call doubtful. This CDR3 has 16 residues. Germline V gives CDR1 MGHRA, CDR2 YSYEKL. CDR3 in amino acids: CASSILVSGALRTQYF. The DNA for the CDR3 is TGCGCCAGCAGCATCCTTGTTAGCGGAGCTCTTCGGACCCAGTACTTC.

This rearrangement joins TRBV9 to TRBJ1-2; D may be TRBD1 (5 bases). The germline V gene has CDR1 SGDLS and CDR2 YYNGEE. The germline V and J ends were trimmed by 3 bases and 2 bases, with 14 bases remaining between them. The CDR3 consists of 15 residues. The CDR3 reads CASSERDGFNYGYTF. CDR3 nucleotide sequence: TGTGCCAGCAGCGAACGGGACGGCTTCAACTATGGCTACACCTTC.

This chain links TRBV6-4 with TRBJ2-6; D possibly corresponds to TRBD1 (6 bases). CDR3 length equals 13 residues. Germline V lookup: CDR1 MRHNA, CDR2 SNTAGT. In DNA form, the CDR3 reads TGTGGCATAGGGGGCTCTGGGGCCAACGTCCTGACTTTC. Translated: CGIGGSGANVLTF.

V and J are TRBV12-3 or TRBV12-4 and TRBJ1-5, with TRBD1 identical over 8 bases. The CDR3 totals 15 residues. V dropped 3 bases and J dropped 7; count of bases not matched to a gene: 8. The CDR3 loop is CASSLGGQAGQPQHF. CDR3 nucleotide sequence: TGTGCCAGCAGTTTGGGGGGACAGGCTGGCCAGCCCCAGCATTTT.

The rearrangement joins TRBV27 to TRBJ1-2; possible D gene TRBD1, 5 bases. Germline-derived CDR1 and CDR2 are MNHEY and SMNVEV (reference sequence). With 8 bases removed from V and 8 bases from J, the gap between germline ends came to 18 bases. This CDR3 contains 13 residues. As DNA, the CDR3 is TGTGCCAGCCGACTAAACGGGGGAGGCGGCTACACCTTC. Protein: CASRLNGGGGYTF.

The genes are TRBV27 and TRBJ1-2, with TRBD1 matching 8 bases. Trimming took 6 bases from V and 1 from J; bases not matched to a gene: 10. Germline V gives CDR1 MNHEY, CDR2 SMNVEV (reference sequence). The CDR3 is 16 residues long. CDR3 sequence: CASSRPLTGVNYGYTF. DNA of the CDR3: TGTGCCAGCAGCCGGCCCCTGACAGGGGTTAACTATGGCTACACCTTC.

The chain recombines TRBV25-1 with TRBJ1-1; D is perhaps TRBD1 (5 bases). The CDR3 length is 17 residues. CDR1 is MGHDK, CDR2 SYGVNS, per germline. Trimming stripped 2 bases from V and 2 bases from J, with 18 bases between. The CDR3 region has the DNA TGTGCCAGCAGTGAAGTTCGGAGGGGTGGCGGAAACACTGAAGCTTTCTTT. Translating gives CASSEVRRGGGNTEAFF.

The chain uses TRBV20-1 and TRBJ1-6; no firm D call. V lost 1 base and J 0 bases, leaving 7 bases between the germline ends. The germline V gene has CDR1 DFQATT and CDR2 SNEGSKA (reference sequence). The CDR3 totals 15 residues. The CDR3 is CSARASSSYNSPLHF. In nucleotides, the CDR3 is TGCAGTGCTAGAGCCAGTAGCTCCTATAATTCACCCCTCCACTTT.

This clonotype was picked up a small number of times. The chain joins TRBV2 to TRBJ2-1, with 11 bases matching TRBD2. This CDR3 contains 16 residues. V shed 7 bases and J 6 bases; nucleotides not matched to a gene: 11. The germline V gene encodes CDR1 SNHLY and CDR2 FYNNEI. The CDR3 coding sequence is TGTGCCAGCACCCTAGCGGGGGGCAGGACAGGCAATGAGCAGTTCTTC. It specifies CASTLAGGRTGNEQFF.

This chain links TRBV7-2 with TRBJ1-2; TRBD1 aligns across 9 bases. With V trimmed by 5 bases and J by 1 base, 8 bases remained unmatched. Looked up from germline, CDR1 is SGHTA and CDR2 is FQGNSA. The CDR3 has 16 amino acids. CDR3 DNA sequence: TGTGCCAGCAGCCATACCGGGACAGGGTTTAACTATGGCTACACCTTC. Encoded protein: CASSHTGTGFNYGYTF.

V is TRBV27 and J is TRBJ1-5; D unclear. CDR3 length: 16 residues. V shed 5 bases and J shed 3 bases, with 17 bases lying between them. Germline-derived CDR1 and CDR2 are MNHEY and SMNVEV (reference sequence). The CDR3 is CASSAYGRAPNQPQHF. For the CDR3, the DNA is TGTGCCAGCAGTGCCTACGGACGGGCCCCCAATCAGCCCCAGCATTTT.

In this sample, this clonotype turned up a few times. One end of the junction varies from germline; a read error may be responsible. This chain connects TRBV7-9 to TRBJ2-7; D possibly matches TRBD1 or TRBD2 (5 bases each). Germline V lookup: CDR1 SEHNR, CDR2 FQNEAQ (reference sequence). The CDR3 covers 12 residues. The chain's CDR3 is CASSTQGDEQYF. The DNA for the CDR3 is TGCGCCAGCAGCACGCAGGGAGACGAGCAGTACTTC. The whole variable domain, remainder taken from reference TRBV7-9 and TRBJ2-7, is DTGVSQNPRHKITKRGQNVTFRCDPISEHNRLYWYRQTLGQGPEFLTYFQNEAQLEKSRLLSDRFSAERPKGSFSTLEIQRTEQGDSAMYLCASSTQGDEQYFGPGTRLTVT.

This clonotype came up a few times. The chain has TRBV11-2 and TRBJ2-1; 8 nucleotides agree with TRBD2. Germline loops: CDR1 SGHAT, CDR2 FQNNGV. The CDR3 is 15 residues long. The V segment lost 8 bases and the J segment 0 bases; nucleotides outside the gene matches: 6. CDR3 sequence: CASGYAGGSYNEQFF. The CDR3 DNA sequence: TGTGCCAGCGGATACGCGGGGGGCTCCTACAATGAGCAGTTCTTC.

In this sample, this clonotype turned up a few times. The genes are TRBV29-1 and TRBJ1-2; no clear D gene. Trimming took off 3 bases at V and 6 bases at J, with 8 bases between the two ends. The CDR3 totals 11 residues. From germline, CDR1 is SQVTM and CDR2 ANQGSEA. The CDR3 spells CSVDQWNGYTF. The CDR3 DNA reads as TGCAGCGTTGACCAGTGGAATGGCTACACCTTC.

The chain uses TRBV6-2 or TRBV6-3 and TRBJ2-7; 10 nucleotides align to TRBD1. Germline V lookup: CDR1 MNHEY, CDR2 SVGEGT. This CDR3 is 15 amino acids long. V dropped 4 bases and J dropped 3; count of bases not matched to a gene: 6. The CDR3 nucleotides read TGTGCCAGCAGTTCCCAGAGGACAGGGGGCTACGAGCAGTACTTC. As protein: CASSSQRTGGYEQYF.

The chain uses TRBV11-2 and TRBJ2-1; no clear D. This CDR3 comprises 15 residues. Trimming removed 5 bases at V and 3 bases at J, with 14 bases between. Germline CDR1 reads SGHAT; CDR2 reads FQNNGV. The CDR3 nucleotides read TGTGCCAGCAGCCAGGTGGAGATCTACTACAATGAGCAGTTCTTC. Translation gives CASSQVEIYYNEQFF. The full variable domain, rest sourced from reference TRBV11-2 and TRBJ2-1, is EAGVAQSPRYKIIEKRQSVAFWCNPISGHATLYWYQQILGQGPKLLIQFQNNGVVDDSQLPKDRFSAERLKGVDSTLKIQPAKLEDSAVYLCASSQVEIYYNEQFFGPGTRLTVL.

This clonotype appeared a few times. V is TRBV20-1 and J is TRBJ2-5; 7 bases line up with TRBD1. Germline assignment: CDR1 DFQATT and CDR2 SNEGSKA (reference sequence). V lost 4 bases to trimming and J lost 5 bases; unmatched junction nucleotides: 10. This CDR3 region has 14 residues. The CDR3 DNA is TGCAGTGCTAACAGGGGACCTAGCTGGGAGACCCAGTACTTC. It is translated as CSANRGPSWETQYF.